This T cell receptor (beta chain) was retrieved from a study of shared clonotypes between healthy human individuals. Germline CDR1 reads SGHVS; CDR2 reads FQNEAQ. This CDR3 is built from 13 residues. With V trimmed by 5 bases and J by 4 bases, 2 bases remained unmatched. Adult Caucasians living in Nashville, Tennessee made up all of the donors. Using ten immunoSEQ deep assay plates, investigators sequenced unsorted PBMC DNA. Measured with immunoSEQ multiplex PCR; TCRdb has only the in-frame clones, and not every one. This sample has 490,000 or so clones, with approximately 80% found just once. The origin of this receptor is a middle-aged woman in good health. Some clones in this sample may be carry-over from other donors' samples. Source material: PBMCs. This sequence joins TRBV7-8 and TRBJ1-5; 7 nucleotides line up with TRBD1. CDR3 in amino acids: CASSLQGNQPQHF. The CDR3 nucleotides are TGTGCCAGCAGCCTACAGGGGAATCAGCCCCAGCATTTT.